The source of this T cell receptor (beta chain) is a study of blood T cell repertoires in COVID-19 (dated by TCRdb to the early 2020s). As for the study more broadly: Collaborator samples came from the United States, Italy and Spain and covered acute and convalescent phases of COVID-19. The prospective study material was composed of cDNA or gDNA derived from T cells, B-cell-depleted T cells, or PBMCs. The dataset comprised deeply sampled blood TCRbeta repertoires from subjects exposed to, actively infected with, or recovered from COVID-19. The repertoires were made available in a free public database intended to serve as a resource for research on the immune response to SARS-CoV-2. The samples were drawn from the first 160 participants of the ongoing ImmuneRACE study and from 1,254 subjects provided by 6 global collaborators. Sample metadata almost always included a de-identified subject ID, COVID-19 status, age in years and sex. Where available, HLA class I and class II types were obtained from metadata supplied by the sample provider rather than from assay-based typing. The research as a whole found: Clinical and demographic metadata were provided uncurated, with the amount varying by source and participant.

In Seattle, one collaborating source enrolled patients while the infection was active and tracked those patients longitudinally over the course of disease. Each collaborating institution followed its own protocols to collect whole blood in K2EDTA tubes. For TCRbeta analysis, collaborators shipped samples as frozen whole blood, isolated PBMCs, or DNA extracted from either of those sample types. TCRbeta CDR3 regions were amplified from genomic DNA using the immunoSEQ Assay, a bias-controlled multiplex PCR. Per the authors' processing: Within the assay, amplification of reference gene primers was used to estimate how many nucleated cells each sample contained. To quantify the absolute abundance of each unique TCRbeta CDR3 rearrangement, sequence reads were collapsed and filtered. For each sample, productive Simpson clonality was calculated as the square root of Simpson's diversity index over productive rearrangements. TCRdb stores this immuneACCESS table with in-frame sequences only. Part of the clones is absent; in the studies checked, under half of the shortfall reflects unresolved V genes, and no reason is known for the rest. That table is the source of V, J and clone size, and D and trimming were worked out from the DNA. In this sample the table shows about 57,000 clones, 75% to 90% of which occur a single time. 20% to 25% of the sample belongs to the ten largest clones.

CDR1 and CDR2 were assigned from the germline V gene as SGHTA and FQGNSA. From its cysteine to its phenylalanine, the CDR3 spans 15 amino acids. Only the CDR3 DNA is retained, 45 bases long and in frame from the first base. Clipping removes 2 bases from V and 4 bases from J, with 4 as the unmatched junction base count. Turning to this clone: Its antigen remains undetermined. Base qualities are missing; no much larger clone stands one base away.

Sequencing was performed on peripheral blood. The rearrangement combines TRBV7-2 with TRBJ2-5, and 10 bases in between align with TRBD2. The sequence was obtained from a woman of 80 years or more with COVID-19, enrolled during active disease. The DNA sequence is TGTGCCAGCAGCTTACAGCGGGGGGGCCGAGAGACCCAGTACTTC. This translates into CASSLQRGGRETQYF.